Below, 21 T cell receptor beta chains from the same sample are listed, as sequenced in a study of T cell responses to AZD1222 COVID-19 vaccine. TCRdb's copy holds only in-frame clones and misses some; the assay was immunoSEQ multiplex PCR. Here the sample spans tens of thousands of clones, less than 90% being singletons. Specimen: peripheral blood, collected on day 0 of AZD1222 vaccination. These receptors were collected from an adult in good health.

This chain links TRBV13 with TRBJ1-1, with a tentative D call TRBD1 (6 bases). The CDR3 loop spans 16 amino acids. V lost 6 bases and J lost 1, with 18 bases in between. CDR1 and CDR2 (germline): PRHDT, FYEKMQ (reference sequence). The DNA of the CDR3 is TGTGCCAGCAGGGATACTATGACAGGCAAGAACACTGAAGCTTTCTTT. This encodes CASRDTMTGKNTEAFF.

The chain couples TRBV3-1 (or the pseudogene TRBV3-2) to TRBJ2-3, with D uncertain. V was trimmed by 2 bases and J by 0 bases, leaving 9 bases between them. The germline V gene encodes CDR1 LGHDT and CDR2 YNNKEL (reference sequence). The CDR3 is 15 residues long. Written as DNA, the CDR3 is TGTGCCAGCAGCCAATACGGGTTCAGCACAGATACGCAGTATTTT. Its protein is CASSQYGFSTDTQYF.

This chain links TRBV7-8 with TRBJ2-5; TRBD1 is a possible D gene (5 bases). Germline CDR1 reads SGHVS; CDR2 reads FQNEAQ. This CDR3 is built from 14 residues. V lost 0 bases and J 5 bases, leaving 10 bases between the germline ends. In DNA, the CDR3 is TGTGCCAGCAGCTTAGCGCAGGGTTGGGAGACCCAGTACTTC. Its translation: CASSLAQGWETQYF.

The chain is built from TRBV3-1 (or the pseudogene TRBV3-2) and TRBJ1-6; D gene unclear. CDR3 length: 15 residues. Deletions cut 6 bases from V and 8 bases from J, with 17 bases between. CDR1 and CDR2 (germline): LGHDT, YNNKEL (reference sequence). The CDR3 DNA sequence: TGTGCCAGCAGAGAGAATAGGGATTCCTATTCACCCCTCCACTTT. Translated: CASRENRDSYSPLHF.

CDR3: CASSDATRTYNEQFF. The CDR3 DNA reads as TGTGCCAGCAGTGATGCGACACGAACCTACAATGAGCAGTTCTTC. The genes are TRBV25-1 and TRBJ2-1; D uncertain. Trimming shortened V by 3 bases and J by 2 bases, and 11 bases separated the two germline ends. The germline gives CDR1 MGHDK, CDR2 SYGVNS. This CDR3 has 15 amino acids. The complete variable domain, with remaining parts taken from reference TRBV25-1 and TRBJ2-1, reads EADIYQTPRYLVIGTGKKITLECSQTMGHDKMYWYQQDPGMELHLIHYSYGVNSTEKGDLSSESTVSRIRTEHFPLTLESARPSHTSQYLCASSDATRTYNEQFFGPGTRLTVL.

This chain uses TRBV6-5 with TRBJ2-1; D is undetermined. V lost 0 bases and J 6 bases, leaving 6 bases between the germline ends. Germline CDR1 is MNHEY and CDR2 is SVGAGI. This CDR3 comprises 13 residues. The CDR3 bases are TGTGCCAGCAGTTACTCACATCGCAATGAGCAGTTCTTC. Its protein is CASSYSHRNEQFF.

The chain combines TRBV2 with TRBJ1-6, with TRBD1 as a possible D gene (6 bases). Germline lookup yields CDR1 SNHLY and CDR2 FYNNEI. This CDR3 is built from 15 residues. V dropped 2 bases and J dropped 10 bases, with 15 bases sitting between them. The CDR3 coding sequence is TGTGCCAGCAGTGAATTGGAGACAGGTGCCTCACCCCTCCACTTT. Translated, it gives CASSELETGASPLHF.

The CDR3 nucleotides are TGTGCCAGCAGCTGGGGACAGGGACACTACGAGCAGTACTTC. Residues: CASSWGQGHYEQYF. The genes are TRBV5-4 and TRBJ2-7; 9 bases are shared with TRBD1. Germline V gene lookup returns CDR1 SGHNT and CDR2 YYREEE (reference sequence). The ends lost 3 bases at V and 3 bases at J; junction bases unmatched: 4. This CDR3 is 14 amino acids long.

The chain combines TRBV11-2 with TRBJ2-7, with 7 bases identical to TRBD2. CDR1 and CDR2 (germline): SGHAT, FQNNGV. The V segment lost 1 base and the J segment 3 bases; nucleotides outside the gene matches: 3. CDR3 length: 14 residues. The DNA for the CDR3 is TGTGCCAGCAGCTTAGGCCCGGGGGGCTACGAGCAGTACTTC. It codes for CASSLGPGGYEQYF.

The J gene is TRBJ1-1, the V gene TRBV28; D is unresolved. V was shortened by 2 bases and J by 5 bases, with 12 bases between the two germline ends. This CDR3 spans 14 amino acids. Per the germline V gene, CDR1 is MDHEN and CDR2 is SYDVKM. The CDR3 is CASSLPSLGTEAFF. CDR3 nucleotide sequence: TGTGCCAGCAGTTTACCATCTCTTGGGACTGAAGCTTTCTTT. The full variable domain, rest sourced from reference TRBV28 and TRBJ1-1, is DVKVTQSSRYLVKRTGEKVFLECVQDMDHENMFWYRQDPGLGLRLIYFSYDVKMKEKGDIPEGYSVSREKKERFSLILESASTNQTSMYLCASSLPSLGTEAFFGQGTRLTVV.

The gene calls are TRBV11-3 and TRBJ2-1; TRBD2 aligns across 12 bases. The CDR3 spans 16 residues. The germline CDR1 and CDR2 sequences are SGHNT and YENEEA. Trimming cost V 1 base and J 6 bases; bases outside gene matches: 4. The CDR3 bases are TGTGCCAGCAGCTTAGGTGCTAGCGGGGGGGCCAATGAGCAGTTCTTC. Translation gives CASSLGASGGANEQFF. Full variable domain (remainder filled in from reference TRBV11-3 and TRBJ2-1): EAGVVQSPRYKIIEKKQPVAFWCNPISGHNTLYWYLQNLGQGPELLIRYENEEAVDDSQLPKDRFSAERLKGVDSTLKIQPAELGDSAVYLCASSLGASGGANEQFFGPGTRLTVL.

This chain uses TRBV12-3 or TRBV12-4 with TRBJ1-2, with unresolved D. The CDR3 is 12 amino acids. V gave up 4 bases and J gave up 4 bases, with 7 bases separating them. In nucleotides, the CDR3 is TGTGCCAGCAGTTCGGACGCCTATGGCTACACCTTC. Encoded protein: CASSSDAYGYTF.

This chain joins TRBV7-3 and TRBJ1-2; 10 nucleotides match TRBD1. CDR3 length: 12 residues. CDR1 SGHTA and CDR2 FQGTGA come from the germline V gene. J gave up 9 bases and V 3 bases, and 1 base lay outside the gene matches. The CDR3 loop is CASSLGQGSYTF. The CDR3 bases are TGTGCCAGCAGCTTGGGACAGGGGAGCTACACCTTC.

The chain has TRBV6-5 and TRBJ2-1; no definite D call. The ends were cut back, 6 bases at V and 3 bases at J, with 9 bases in the middle. This CDR3 is built from 13 residues. Germline V gives CDR1 MNHEY, CDR2 SVGAGI. Written as DNA, the CDR3 is TGTGCCAGCAGCGCCTTTCTCTACAATGAGCAGTTCTTC. Translating gives CASSAFLYNEQFF.

The chain employs TRBV6-2 or TRBV6-3 and TRBJ2-7, with unresolved D. CDR1 is MNHEY, CDR2 SVGEGT, per germline. Trimming took off 2 bases at V and 5 bases at J, with 7 bases between the two ends. This CDR3 is 12 amino acids long. The CDR3 region is CASSYGRNEQYF. DNA for the CDR3: TGTGCCAGCAGTTACGGTCGGAACGAGCAGTACTTC.

The chain carries TRBV6-4 and TRBJ1-1; D possibly corresponds to TRBD1 (5 bases). Trimming cost V 4 bases and J 2 bases, with 11 bases left between them. The length of the CDR3 is 14 residues. Germline V gene lookup returns CDR1 MRHNA and CDR2 SNTAGT. The CDR3 DNA is TGTGCCAGCAGTGGGGGACCCTTAAACACTGAAGCTTTCTTT. Protein: CASSGGPLNTEAFF.

This clone was detected only once. The V gene is TRBV4-3, the J gene TRBJ2-1; the D call may be TRBD1 or TRBD2 (5 bases each). The CDR3 totals 16 residues. The germline V gene encodes CDR1 LGHNA and CDR2 YSLEER. Trimming took off 5 bases at V and 8 bases at J, with 22 bases between the two ends. The CDR3 sequence is CASSLSGTTPPDEQFF. The CDR3 DNA reads TGCGCCAGCAGCTTATCCGGGACCACCCCCCCCGATGAGCAGTTCTTC.

This clone was detected once. The chain has TRBV3-1 (or the pseudogene TRBV3-2) and TRBJ2-7, with 8 bases matching TRBD2. Germline V gives CDR1 LGHDT, CDR2 YNNKEL (reference sequence). There are 15 residues in the CDR3. V lost 4 bases to trimming and J lost 7 bases; unmatched junction nucleotides: 12. The CDR3, as DNA: TGTGCCAGCAGCCTTGGTCTAGCGGGCCCCCGGGAGCAGTACTTC. Its translation: CASSLGLAGPREQYF.

The chain employs TRBV2 and TRBJ1-5; 7 bases line up with TRBD1. The CDR3 has 15 amino acids. V was pared by 2 bases and J by 6 bases, with 7 bases of the junction left unmatched. CDR1 and CDR2 from the germline V gene are SNHLY and FYNNEI. The CDR3 DNA reads as TGTGCCAGCAGTGAAATCGACAGGGAGGTTCAGCCCCAGCATTTT. Amino acid sequence: CASSEIDREVQPQHF.

V is TRBV7-6 and J is TRBJ2-1, with 15 positions matching TRBD2. The CDR3 runs 18 residues. V trimming: 5 bases; J trimming: 1 base; junction bases outside the gene matches: 6. CDR1 and CDR2 (germline): SGHVS, FNYEAQ. The CDR3 bases are TGTGCCAGCAGCGGAGGACTAGCGGGGGGGACTTCCTACAATGAGCAGTTCTTC. It encodes CASSGGLAGGTSYNEQFF.

V usage is TRBV5-6 and J usage is TRBJ1-2; 7 bases are a match to TRBD1. The trim removed 4 bases at V and 4 bases at J, leaving 16 bases unmatched. This CDR3 is 17 amino acids long. Germline lookup yields CDR1 SGHDT and CDR2 YYEEEE. Here the CDR3 DNA reads TGTGCCAGCAGCCCGGCCACACAGGGGTCGTTGTCCTATGGCTACACCTTC. Translated: CASSPATQGSLSYGYTF.